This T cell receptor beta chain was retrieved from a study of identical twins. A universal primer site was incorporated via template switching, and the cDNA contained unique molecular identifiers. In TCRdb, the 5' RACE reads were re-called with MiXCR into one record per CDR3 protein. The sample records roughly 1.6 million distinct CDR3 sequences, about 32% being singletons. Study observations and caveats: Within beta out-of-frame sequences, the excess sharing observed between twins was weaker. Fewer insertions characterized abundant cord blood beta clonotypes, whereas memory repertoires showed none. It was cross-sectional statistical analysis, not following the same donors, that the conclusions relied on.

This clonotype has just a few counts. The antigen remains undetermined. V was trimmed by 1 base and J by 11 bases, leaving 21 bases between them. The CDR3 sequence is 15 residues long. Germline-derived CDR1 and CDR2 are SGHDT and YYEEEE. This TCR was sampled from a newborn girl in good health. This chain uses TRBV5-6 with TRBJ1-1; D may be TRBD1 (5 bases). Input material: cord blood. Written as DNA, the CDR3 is TGTGCCAGCAGCTTGAGAACGGGGGGTGTGACGCGGGCTTTCTTT. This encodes CASSLRTGGVTRAFF.